This T cell receptor beta chain derives from a study of early T cells in non-severe SARS-CoV-2 infection. Study at large: The chains were unpaired, and the sequenced material was bulk RNA from unsorted whole blood. Whole-study findings and limits: Clonotype matching in VDJdb favored anti-spike CD8 responses and did not capture private and CD4 specificities.

Unique molecular identifiers were attached to individual cDNA molecules. MiXCR was run by TCRdb on the 5' RACE reads, yielding one entry per CDR3 protein. This sample has 65,000 to 80,000 distinct CDR3 sequences; about 11% occur once, and the top ten carry about 4.8%. In its sample, this clonotype was seen many times. Its antigen is unknown. CDR1 and CDR2 (germline): SQVTM, ANQGSEA. The CDR3 consists of 11 residues. The V end lost 6 bases, the J end lost 8 bases, and 13 bases lay between the germline ends. This sequence joins TRBV29-1 and TRBJ1-1; no definite D call. This TCR derives from an adult who was a healthcare worker with PCR-confirmed SARS-CoV-2 infection or an uninfected control (not recorded which). The sample consisted of whole blood. CDR3 sequence (DNA): TGCAGCGTCAAACCGGGCCCGGAAGCTTTCTTT. Amino acids: CSVKPGPEAFF.